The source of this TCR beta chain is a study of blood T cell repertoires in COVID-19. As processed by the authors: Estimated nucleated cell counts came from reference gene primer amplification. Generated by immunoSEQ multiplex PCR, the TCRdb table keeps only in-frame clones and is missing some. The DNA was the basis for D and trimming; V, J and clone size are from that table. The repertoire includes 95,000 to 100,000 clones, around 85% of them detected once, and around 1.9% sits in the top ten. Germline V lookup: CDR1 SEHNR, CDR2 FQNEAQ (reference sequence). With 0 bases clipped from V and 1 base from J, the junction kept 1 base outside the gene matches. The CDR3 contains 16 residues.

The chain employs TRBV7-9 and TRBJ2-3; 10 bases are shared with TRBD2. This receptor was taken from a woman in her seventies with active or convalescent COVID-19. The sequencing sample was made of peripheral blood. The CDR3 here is CASSLALAGGTDTQYF. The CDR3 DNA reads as TGTGCCAGCAGCTTAGCCCTAGCGGGGGGCACAGATACGCAGTATTTT.